This T cell receptor (beta chain) was identified during a study of cytomegalovirus exposure and HLA in healthy donors. Study at large: The 130 or so validation repertoires used a platform that matched the one used for the roughly 650 first-cohort repertoires, as a later analysis reported. Study-wide findings and caveats: As was reported, the classifier diagnosed cytomegalovirus status with high specificity and sensitivity.

Assay used: immunoSEQ multiplex PCR; TCRdb lists only in-frame clones, some missing. The sample contains almost 200,000 clones, about three quarters of which appear only once. As to this clone: Its target is not known.

The ends lost 6 bases at V and 1 base at J; junction bases unmatched: 2. There are 14 residues in the CDR3. The germline gives CDR1 MNHNY, CDR2 SVGAGI (reference sequence). Material for sequencing was PBMCs. V is TRBV6-6 and J is TRBJ1-5; 8 bases agree with TRBD1. The clonotype originates from a woman in her 30s in good health and CMV-seronegative. For the CDR3, the DNA is TGTGCCAGCAGACGACAGGGGAGCAATCAGCCCCAGCATTTT. Its translation is CASRRQGSNQPQHF.